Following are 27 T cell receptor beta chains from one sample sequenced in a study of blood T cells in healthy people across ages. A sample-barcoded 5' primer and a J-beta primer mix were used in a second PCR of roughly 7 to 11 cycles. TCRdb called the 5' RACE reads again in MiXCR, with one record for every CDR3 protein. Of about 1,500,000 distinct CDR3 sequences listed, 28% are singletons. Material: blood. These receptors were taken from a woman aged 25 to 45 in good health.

CDR3 sequence (DNA): TGTGCCAGCAGCTCCGGTCGCGGGAGTGGATACGAGCAGTACTTC. It codes for CASSSGRGSGYEQYF. V gene TRBV7-2 combines with J gene TRBJ2-7, with 7 nucleotides matching TRBD2. With V trimmed by 4 bases and J by 4 bases, 10 bases remained unmatched. Germline V CDR1 and CDR2: SGHTA, FQGNSA. This CDR3 has 15 amino acids.

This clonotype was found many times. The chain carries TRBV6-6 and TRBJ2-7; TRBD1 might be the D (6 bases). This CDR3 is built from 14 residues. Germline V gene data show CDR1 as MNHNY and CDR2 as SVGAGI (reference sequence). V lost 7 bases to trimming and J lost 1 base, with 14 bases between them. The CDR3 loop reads CASNRDTASYEQYF. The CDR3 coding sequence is TGTGCCAGCAACCGGGACACCGCTTCCTACGAGCAGTACTTC.

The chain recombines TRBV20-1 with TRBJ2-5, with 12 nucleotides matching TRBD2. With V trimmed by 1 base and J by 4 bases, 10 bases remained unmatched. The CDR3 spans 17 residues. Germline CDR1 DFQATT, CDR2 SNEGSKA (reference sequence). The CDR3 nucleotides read TGCAGTGCTAGAGGACTAGCGGGGGCAACCTCCGGAGAGACCCAGTACTTC. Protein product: CSARGLAGATSGETQYF.

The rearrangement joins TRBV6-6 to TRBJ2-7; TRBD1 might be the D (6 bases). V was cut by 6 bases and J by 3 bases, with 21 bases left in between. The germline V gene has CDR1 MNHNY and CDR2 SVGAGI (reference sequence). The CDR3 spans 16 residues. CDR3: CASSDQGTPTFYEQYF. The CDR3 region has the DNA TGTGCCAGCAGCGACCAGGGGACCCCAACTTTCTACGAGCAGTACTTC.

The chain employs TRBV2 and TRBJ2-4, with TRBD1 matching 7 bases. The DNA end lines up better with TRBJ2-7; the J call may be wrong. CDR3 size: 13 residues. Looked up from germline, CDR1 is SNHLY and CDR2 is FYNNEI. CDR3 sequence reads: CASSDGRGIEQYF. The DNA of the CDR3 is TGTGCCAGCAGTGATGGCAGGGGGATCGAGCAGTACTTC.

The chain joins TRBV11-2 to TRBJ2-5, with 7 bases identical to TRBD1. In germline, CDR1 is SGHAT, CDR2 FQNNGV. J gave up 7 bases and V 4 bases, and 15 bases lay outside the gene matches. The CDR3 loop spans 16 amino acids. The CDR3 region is CASSSAPATGKGTQYF. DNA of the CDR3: TGTGCCAGCAGCTCGGCCCCCGCGACAGGGAAAGGGACCCAGTACTTC.

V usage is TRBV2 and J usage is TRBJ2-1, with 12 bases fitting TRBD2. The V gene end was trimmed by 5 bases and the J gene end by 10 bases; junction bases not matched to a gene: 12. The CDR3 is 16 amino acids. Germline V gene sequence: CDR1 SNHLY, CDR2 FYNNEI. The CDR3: CASSLLAGGHLREQFF. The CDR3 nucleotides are TGTGCCAGCAGTTTACTAGCGGGGGGTCACCTACGGGAGCAGTTCTTC.

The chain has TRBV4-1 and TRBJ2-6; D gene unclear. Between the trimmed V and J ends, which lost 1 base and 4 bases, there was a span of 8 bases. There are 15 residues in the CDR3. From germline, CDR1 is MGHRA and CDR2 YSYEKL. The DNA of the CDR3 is TGCGCCAGCAGCCAAGGCCCGCTCGGGGCCAACGTCCTGACTTTC. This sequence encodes CASSQGPLGANVLTF.

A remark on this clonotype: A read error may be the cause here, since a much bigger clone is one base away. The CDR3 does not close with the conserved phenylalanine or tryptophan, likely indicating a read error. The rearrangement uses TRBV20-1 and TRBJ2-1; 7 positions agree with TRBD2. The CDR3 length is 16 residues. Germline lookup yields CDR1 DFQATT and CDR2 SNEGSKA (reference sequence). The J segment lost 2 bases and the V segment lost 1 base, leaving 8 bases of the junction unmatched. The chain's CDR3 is CSARVPGRNPYNEQFS. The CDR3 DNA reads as TGCAGTGCTAGAGTCCCCGGGAGGAATCCCTACAATGAGCAGTTCTCC.

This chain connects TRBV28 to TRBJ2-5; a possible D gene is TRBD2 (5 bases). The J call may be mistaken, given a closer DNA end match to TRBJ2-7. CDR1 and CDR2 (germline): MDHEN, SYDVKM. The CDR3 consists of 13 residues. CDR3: CASSFGRGDEQYF. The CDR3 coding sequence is TGTGCCAGCAGTTTCGGTCGGGGTGACGAGCAGTACTTC.

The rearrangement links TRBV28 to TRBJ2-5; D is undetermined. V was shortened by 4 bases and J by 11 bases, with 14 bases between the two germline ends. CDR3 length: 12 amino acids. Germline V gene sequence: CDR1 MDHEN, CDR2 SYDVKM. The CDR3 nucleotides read TGTGCCAGCAGTTACCCCGGGCGTGTGCAGTACTTC. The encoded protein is CASSYPGRVQYF.

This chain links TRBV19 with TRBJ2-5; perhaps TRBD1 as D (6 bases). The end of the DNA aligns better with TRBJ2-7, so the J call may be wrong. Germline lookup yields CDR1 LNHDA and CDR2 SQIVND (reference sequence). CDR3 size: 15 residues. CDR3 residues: CASSSTGTKTYEQYF. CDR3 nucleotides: TGTGCCAGTAGCAGCACCGGGACAAAAACCTACGAGCAGTACTTC.

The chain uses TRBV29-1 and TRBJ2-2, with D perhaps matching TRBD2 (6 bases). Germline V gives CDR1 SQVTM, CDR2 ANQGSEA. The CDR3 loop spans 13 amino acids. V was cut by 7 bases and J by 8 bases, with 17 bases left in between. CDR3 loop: CSALGGETGELFF. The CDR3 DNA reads TGCAGCGCCCTCGGCGGGGAAACGGGGGAGCTGTTTTTT.

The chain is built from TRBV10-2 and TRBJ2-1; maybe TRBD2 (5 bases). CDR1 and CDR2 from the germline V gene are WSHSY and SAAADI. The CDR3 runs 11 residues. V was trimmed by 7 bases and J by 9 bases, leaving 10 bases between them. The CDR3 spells CASKAVGEQFF. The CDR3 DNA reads TGCGCCAGCAAAGCGGTTGGTGAGCAGTTCTTC.

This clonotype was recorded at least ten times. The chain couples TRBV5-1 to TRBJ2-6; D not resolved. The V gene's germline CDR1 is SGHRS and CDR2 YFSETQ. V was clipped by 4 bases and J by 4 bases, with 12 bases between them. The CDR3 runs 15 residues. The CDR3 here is CASSPLVSGANVLTF. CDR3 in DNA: TGCGCCAGCAGCCCCCTGGTAAGCGGGGCCAACGTCCTGACTTTC.

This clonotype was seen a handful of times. The CDR3 loop is CASSPRLAGEVSYEQYF. CDR3 DNA sequence: TGTGCCAGCTCACCACGGCTAGCAGGAGAAGTGAGTTACGAGCAGTACTTC. The rearrangement uses TRBV18 and TRBJ2-7, with D possibly TRBD2 on 5 matching bases. Germline V gives CDR1 KGHSH, CDR2 LQKENI. Trimming stripped 1 base from V and 4 bases from J, with 20 bases between. The CDR3 length is 17 residues.

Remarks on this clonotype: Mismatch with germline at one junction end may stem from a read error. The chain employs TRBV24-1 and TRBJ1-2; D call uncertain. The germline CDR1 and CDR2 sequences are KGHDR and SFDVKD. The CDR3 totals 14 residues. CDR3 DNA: TGTGCCACCAGTGACCCGAGAGGTAACTATGGCTGCACCTTC. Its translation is CATSDPRGNYGCTF.

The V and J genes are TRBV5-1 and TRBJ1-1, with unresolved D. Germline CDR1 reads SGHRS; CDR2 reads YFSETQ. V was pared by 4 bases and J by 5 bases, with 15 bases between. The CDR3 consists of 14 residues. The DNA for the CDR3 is TGCGCCAGCAGCCCAGAGGGTGGATTGACTGAAGCTTTCTTT. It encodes CASSPEGGLTEAFF.

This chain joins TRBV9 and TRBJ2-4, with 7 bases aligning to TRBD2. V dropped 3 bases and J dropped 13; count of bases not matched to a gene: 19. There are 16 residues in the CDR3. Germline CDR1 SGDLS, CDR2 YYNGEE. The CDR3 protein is CASSAERTSKYNEQYF. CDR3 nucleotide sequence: TGTGCCAGCAGCGCAGAACGGACTAGTAAGTACAATGAGCAGTACTTC.

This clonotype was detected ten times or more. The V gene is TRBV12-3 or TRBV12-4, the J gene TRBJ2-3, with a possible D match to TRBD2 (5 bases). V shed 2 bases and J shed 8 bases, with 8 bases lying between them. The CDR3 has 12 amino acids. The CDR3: CASSLPRGTQYF. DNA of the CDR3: TGTGCCAGCAGTTTACCCCGGGGTACGCAGTATTTT.

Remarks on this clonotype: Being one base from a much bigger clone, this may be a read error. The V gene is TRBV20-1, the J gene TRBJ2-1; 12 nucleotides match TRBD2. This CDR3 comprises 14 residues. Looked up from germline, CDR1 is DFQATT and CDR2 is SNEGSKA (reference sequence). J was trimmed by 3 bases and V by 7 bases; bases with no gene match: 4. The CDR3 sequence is CSVLGLAGYNEQFF. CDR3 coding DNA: TGCAGTGTACTGGGACTAGCGGGCTACAATGAGCAGTTCTTC.

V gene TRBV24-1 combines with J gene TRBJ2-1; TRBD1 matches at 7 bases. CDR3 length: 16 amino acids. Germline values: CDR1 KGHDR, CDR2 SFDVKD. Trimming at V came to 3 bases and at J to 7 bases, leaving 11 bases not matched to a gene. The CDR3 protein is CATSDPGQVLGNEQFF. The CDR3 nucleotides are TGTGCCACCAGTGATCCTGGACAGGTGCTGGGTAATGAGCAGTTCTTC.

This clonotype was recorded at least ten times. The CDR3 loop is CASSDGIWTEDYEQYF. Written as DNA, the CDR3 is TGCGCCAGCAGTGATGGGATATGGACGGAGGATTACGAGCAGTACTTC. The chain combines TRBV10-1 with TRBJ2-7; TRBD2 might be the D (5 bases). With 3 bases removed from V and 4 bases from J, the gap between germline ends came to 19 bases. The V gene's germline CDR1 is WNHNN and CDR2 SYGVQD (reference sequence). The CDR3 consists of 16 residues.

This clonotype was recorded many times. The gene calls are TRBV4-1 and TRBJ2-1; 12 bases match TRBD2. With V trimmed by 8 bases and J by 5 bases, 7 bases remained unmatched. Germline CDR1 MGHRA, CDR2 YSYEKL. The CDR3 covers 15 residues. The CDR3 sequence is CASRLAGGPDNEQFF. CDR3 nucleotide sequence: TGCGCCAGCCGTCTAGCGGGGGGGCCCGACAATGAGCAGTTCTTC.

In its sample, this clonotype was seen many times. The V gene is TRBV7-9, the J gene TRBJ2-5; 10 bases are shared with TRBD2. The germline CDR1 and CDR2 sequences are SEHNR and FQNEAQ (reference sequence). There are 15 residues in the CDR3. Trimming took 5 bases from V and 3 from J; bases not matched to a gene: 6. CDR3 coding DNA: TGTGCCAGCAGCCCCAGGACTAGCGGAAAAGAGACCCAGTACTTC. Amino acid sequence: CASSPRTSGKETQYF. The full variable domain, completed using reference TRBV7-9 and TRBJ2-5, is DTGVSQNPRHKITKRGQNVTFRCDPISEHNRLYWYRQTLGQGPEFLTYFQNEAQLEKSRLLSDRFSAERPKGSFSTLEIQRTEQGDSAMYLCASSPRTSGKETQYFGPGTRLLVL.

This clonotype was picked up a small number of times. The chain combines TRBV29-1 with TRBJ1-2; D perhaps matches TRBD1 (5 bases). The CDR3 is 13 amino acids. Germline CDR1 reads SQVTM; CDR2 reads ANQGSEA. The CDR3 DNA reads TGCAACGCCGAGATCCGGGGGAACTATGGCTACACCTTC. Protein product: CNAEIRGNYGYTF.

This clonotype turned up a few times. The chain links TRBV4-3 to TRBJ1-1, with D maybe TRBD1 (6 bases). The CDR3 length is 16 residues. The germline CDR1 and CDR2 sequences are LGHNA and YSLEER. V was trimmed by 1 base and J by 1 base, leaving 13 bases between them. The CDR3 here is CASSQAVPGANTEAFF. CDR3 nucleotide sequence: TGCGCCAGCAGCCAAGCCGTCCCGGGGGCGAACACTGAAGCTTTCTTT.